The 4 T cell receptor beta chains given below trace back to one sample, sequenced in a study of blood T cells in healthy people across ages. Then a second PCR, running roughly 7 to 11 cycles, was carried out with a sample-barcoded 5' primer and a J-beta primer mix. TCRdb recomputed calls from the 5' RACE reads with MiXCR, one row per CDR3 protein. The sample carries over 600,000 distinct CDR3 sequences, roughly three fifths recorded once. Sequencing was performed on blood. The receptors shown here come from a man aged 35 to 55 in good health.

This clonotype was observed a handful of times. A much larger clone is a single base away; this may be a read error. The V call is TRBV12-3 or TRBV12-4, the J call TRBJ1-2; D is perhaps TRBD1 (5 bases). The CDR3 is 14 amino acids. The V and J ends lost 5 bases and 4 bases respectively, with 14 bases between them. CDR3 region: CASSVRAESYGYTF. CDR3 DNA: TGTGCCAGCAGTGTCAGGGCAGAAAGCTATGGCTACACCTTC.

V and J are TRBV20-1 and TRBJ1-2; TRBD1 agrees at 7 bases. Germline loops: CDR1 DFQATT, CDR2 SNEGSKA (reference sequence). The length of the CDR3 is 14 residues. Trimming at V came to 3 bases and at J to 8 bases, leaving 12 bases not matched to a gene. The CDR3 DNA is TGCAGTGCTAGCCACAGCTCACGACAGGGCGGCTACACCTTC. Amino acid sequence: CSASHSSRQGGYTF.

V is TRBV15 and J is TRBJ2-5; 7 positions match TRBD1. There are 15 residues in the CDR3. Looked up from germline, CDR1 is LNHNV and CDR2 is YYDKDF (reference sequence). The V and J ends lost 0 bases and 5 bases, in that order; junction bases with no gene match: 6. This CDR3 is CATSRDPTGVETQYF. The CDR3 coding sequence is TGTGCCACCAGCAGAGATCCTACAGGGGTGGAGACCCAGTACTTC.

The rearrangement uses TRBV3-1 and TRBJ1-2, with D perhaps TRBD1 (5 bases). The CDR3 runs to 19 residues. Germline CDR1 reads LGHDT; CDR2 reads YNNKEL (reference sequence). V was shortened by 0 bases and J by 2 bases, with 22 bases between the two germline ends. The CDR3 DNA is TGTGCCAGCAGCCAAGAAAGAAGGGGAACGACCTCGTCAAACTATGGCTACACCTTC. Translating gives CASSQERRGTTSSNYGYTF.